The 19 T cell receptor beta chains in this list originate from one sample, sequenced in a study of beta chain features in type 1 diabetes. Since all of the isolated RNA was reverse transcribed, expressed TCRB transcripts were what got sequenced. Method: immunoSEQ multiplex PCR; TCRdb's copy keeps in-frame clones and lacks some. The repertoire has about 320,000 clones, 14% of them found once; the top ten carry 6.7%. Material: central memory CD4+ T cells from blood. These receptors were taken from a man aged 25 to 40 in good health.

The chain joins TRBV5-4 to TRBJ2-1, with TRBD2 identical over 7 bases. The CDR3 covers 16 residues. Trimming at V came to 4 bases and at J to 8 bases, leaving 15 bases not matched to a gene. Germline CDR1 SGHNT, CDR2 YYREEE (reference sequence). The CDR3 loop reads CASSRGWSSGRDEQFF. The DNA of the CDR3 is TGTGCCAGCAGCAGGGGATGGTCTAGCGGAAGGGATGAGCAGTTCTTC.

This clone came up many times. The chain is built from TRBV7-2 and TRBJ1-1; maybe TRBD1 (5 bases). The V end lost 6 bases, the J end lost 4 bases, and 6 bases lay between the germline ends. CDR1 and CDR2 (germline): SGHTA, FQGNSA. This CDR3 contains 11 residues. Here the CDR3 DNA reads TGTGCCAGCAGGGGGGTCACTGAAGCTTTCTTT. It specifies CASRGVTEAFF. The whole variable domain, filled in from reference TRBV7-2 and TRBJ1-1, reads GAGVSQSPSNKVTEKGKDVELRCDPISGHTALYWYRQSLGQGLEFLIYFQGNSAPDKSGLPSDRFSAERTGGSVSTLTIQRTQQEDSAVYLCASRGVTEAFFGQGTRLTVV.

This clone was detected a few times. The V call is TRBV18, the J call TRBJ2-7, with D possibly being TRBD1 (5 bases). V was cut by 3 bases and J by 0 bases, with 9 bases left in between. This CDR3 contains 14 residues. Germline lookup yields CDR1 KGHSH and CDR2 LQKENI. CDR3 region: CASSPAGNSYEQYF. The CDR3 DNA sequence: TGTGCCAGCTCACCTGCAGGGAACTCCTACGAGCAGTACTTC.

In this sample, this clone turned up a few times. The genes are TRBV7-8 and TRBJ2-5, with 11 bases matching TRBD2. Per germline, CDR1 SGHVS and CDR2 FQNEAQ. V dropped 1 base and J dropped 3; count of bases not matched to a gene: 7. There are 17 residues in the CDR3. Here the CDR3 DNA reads TGTGCCAGCAGCTTAGGTGTTGGTAGCGGGGGGGAAGAGACCCAGTACTTC. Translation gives CASSLGVGSGGEETQYF.

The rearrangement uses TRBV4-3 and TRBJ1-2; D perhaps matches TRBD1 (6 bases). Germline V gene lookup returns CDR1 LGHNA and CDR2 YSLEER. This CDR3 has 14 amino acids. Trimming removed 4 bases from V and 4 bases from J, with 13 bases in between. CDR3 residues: CASSLNREGYGYTF. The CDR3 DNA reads TGCGCCAGCAGCCTGAACAGGGAAGGCTATGGCTACACCTTC.

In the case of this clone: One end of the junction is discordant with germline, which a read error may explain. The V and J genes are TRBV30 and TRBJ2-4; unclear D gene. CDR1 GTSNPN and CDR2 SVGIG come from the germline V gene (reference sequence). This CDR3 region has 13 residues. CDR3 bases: TGTGCCTGGCTCAACCCTAGAGAACACATTCACTACTTC. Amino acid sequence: CAWLNPREHIHYF.

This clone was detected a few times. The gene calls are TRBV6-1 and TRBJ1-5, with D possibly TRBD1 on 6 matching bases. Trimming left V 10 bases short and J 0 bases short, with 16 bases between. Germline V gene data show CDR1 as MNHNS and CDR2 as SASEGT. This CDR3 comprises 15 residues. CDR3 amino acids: CATIGQRYSNQPQHF. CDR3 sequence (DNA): TGTGCCACTATCGGACAGAGGTATAGCAATCAGCCCCAGCATTTT.

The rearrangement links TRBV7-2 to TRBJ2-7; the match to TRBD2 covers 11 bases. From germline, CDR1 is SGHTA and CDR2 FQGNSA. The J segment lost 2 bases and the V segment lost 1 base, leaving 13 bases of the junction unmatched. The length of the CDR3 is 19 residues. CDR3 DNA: TGTGCCAGCAGCTTAGATAATTTAGCGGGAGGGGGCAGAACCTACGAGCAGTACTTC. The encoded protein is CASSLDNLAGGGRTYEQYF.

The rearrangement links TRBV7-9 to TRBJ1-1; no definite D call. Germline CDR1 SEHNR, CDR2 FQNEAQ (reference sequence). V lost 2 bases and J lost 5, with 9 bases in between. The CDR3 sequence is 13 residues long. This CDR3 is CASSLTTLTEAFF. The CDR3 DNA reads TGTGCCAGCAGCTTAACGACTCTGACTGAAGCTTTCTTT. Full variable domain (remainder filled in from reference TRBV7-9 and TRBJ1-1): DTGVSQNPRHKITKRGQNVTFRCDPISEHNRLYWYRQTLGQGPEFLTYFQNEAQLEKSRLLSDRFSAERPKGSFSTLEIQRTEQGDSAMYLCASSLTTLTEAFFGQGTRLTVV.

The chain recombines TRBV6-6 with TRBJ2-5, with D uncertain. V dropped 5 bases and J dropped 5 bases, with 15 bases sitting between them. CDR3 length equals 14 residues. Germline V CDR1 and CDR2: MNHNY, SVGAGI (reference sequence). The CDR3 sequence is CASSQDLYGETQYF. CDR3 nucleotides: TGTGCCAGCAGTCAAGACCTGTACGGGGAGACCCAGTACTTC.

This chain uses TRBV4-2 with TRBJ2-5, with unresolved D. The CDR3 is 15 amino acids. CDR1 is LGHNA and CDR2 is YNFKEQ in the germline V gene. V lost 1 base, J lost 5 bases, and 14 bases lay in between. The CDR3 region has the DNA TGTGCCAGCAGCCAAGTTTCAGCTGGTATGGAGACCCAGTACTTC. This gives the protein CASSQVSAGMETQYF.

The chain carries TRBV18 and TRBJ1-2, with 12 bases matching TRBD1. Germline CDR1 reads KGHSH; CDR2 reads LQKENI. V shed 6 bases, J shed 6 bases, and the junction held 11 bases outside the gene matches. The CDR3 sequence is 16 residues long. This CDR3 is CASSPGTGGLMDGYTF. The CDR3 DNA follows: TGTGCCAGCTCTCCCGGGACAGGGGGCTTGATGGATGGCTACACCTTC.

As DNA, the CDR3 is TGTGCCAGCAGCTTGATATCCATTGGATGGCGGGGGAGCTCCTACAATGAGCAGTTCTTC. It is translated as CASSLISIGWRGSSYNEQFF. V and J are TRBV5-4 and TRBJ2-1; 7 bases map to TRBD2. Germline V lookup: CDR1 SGHNT, CDR2 YYREEE (reference sequence). J lost 0 bases, V lost 1 base, and 16 bases had no gene match. CDR3 length equals 20 residues.

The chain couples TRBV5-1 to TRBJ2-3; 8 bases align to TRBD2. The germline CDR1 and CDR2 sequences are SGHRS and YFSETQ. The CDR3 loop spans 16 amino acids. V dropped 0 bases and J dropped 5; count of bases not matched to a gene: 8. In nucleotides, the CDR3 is TGCGCCAGCAGCTTGGATCAGCGGGGGCCTCGAGATACGCAGTATTTT. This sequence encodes CASSLDQRGPRDTQYF.

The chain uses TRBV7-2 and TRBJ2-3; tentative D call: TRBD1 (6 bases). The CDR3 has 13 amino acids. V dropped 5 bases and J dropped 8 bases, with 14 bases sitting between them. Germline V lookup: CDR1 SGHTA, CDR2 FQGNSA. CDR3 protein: CASSLDRQGTQYF. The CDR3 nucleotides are TGTGCCAGCAGCCTAGACAGGCAGGGTACGCAGTATTTT.

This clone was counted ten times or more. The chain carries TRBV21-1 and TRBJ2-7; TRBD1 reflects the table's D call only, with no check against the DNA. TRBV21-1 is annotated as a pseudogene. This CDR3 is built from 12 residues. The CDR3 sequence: CASSDRPYEQYV. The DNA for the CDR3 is TGTGCCAGCAGCGACAGACCCTACGAGCAGTACGTC.

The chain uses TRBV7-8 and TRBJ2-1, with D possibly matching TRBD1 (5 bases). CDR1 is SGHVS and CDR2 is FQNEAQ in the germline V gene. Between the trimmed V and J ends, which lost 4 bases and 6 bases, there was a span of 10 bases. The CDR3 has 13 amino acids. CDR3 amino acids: CASSSRGANEQFF. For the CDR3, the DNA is TGTGCCAGCAGCTCCCGTGGGGCCAATGAGCAGTTCTTC.

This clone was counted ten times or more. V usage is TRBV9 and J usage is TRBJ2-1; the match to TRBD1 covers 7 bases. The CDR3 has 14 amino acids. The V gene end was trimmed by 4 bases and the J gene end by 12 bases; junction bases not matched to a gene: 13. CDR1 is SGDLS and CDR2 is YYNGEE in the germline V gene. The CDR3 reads CASSPLVDRAMQFF. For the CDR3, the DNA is TGTGCCAGCAGCCCTTTAGTTGACAGGGCTATGCAGTTCTTC.

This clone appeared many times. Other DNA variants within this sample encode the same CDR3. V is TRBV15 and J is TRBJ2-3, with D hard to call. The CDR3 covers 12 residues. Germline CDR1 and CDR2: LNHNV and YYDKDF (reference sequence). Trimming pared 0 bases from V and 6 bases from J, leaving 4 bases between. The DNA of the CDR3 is TGTGCCACCAGCAGAGATACGGATACGCAGTATTTT. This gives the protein CATSRDTDTQYF. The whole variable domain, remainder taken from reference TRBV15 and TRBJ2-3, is DAMVIQNPRYQVTQFGKPVTLSCSQTLNHNVMYWYQQKSSQAPKLLFHYYDKDFNNEADTPDNFQSRRPNTSFCFLDIRSPGLGDTAMYLCATSRDTDTQYFGPGTRLTVL.